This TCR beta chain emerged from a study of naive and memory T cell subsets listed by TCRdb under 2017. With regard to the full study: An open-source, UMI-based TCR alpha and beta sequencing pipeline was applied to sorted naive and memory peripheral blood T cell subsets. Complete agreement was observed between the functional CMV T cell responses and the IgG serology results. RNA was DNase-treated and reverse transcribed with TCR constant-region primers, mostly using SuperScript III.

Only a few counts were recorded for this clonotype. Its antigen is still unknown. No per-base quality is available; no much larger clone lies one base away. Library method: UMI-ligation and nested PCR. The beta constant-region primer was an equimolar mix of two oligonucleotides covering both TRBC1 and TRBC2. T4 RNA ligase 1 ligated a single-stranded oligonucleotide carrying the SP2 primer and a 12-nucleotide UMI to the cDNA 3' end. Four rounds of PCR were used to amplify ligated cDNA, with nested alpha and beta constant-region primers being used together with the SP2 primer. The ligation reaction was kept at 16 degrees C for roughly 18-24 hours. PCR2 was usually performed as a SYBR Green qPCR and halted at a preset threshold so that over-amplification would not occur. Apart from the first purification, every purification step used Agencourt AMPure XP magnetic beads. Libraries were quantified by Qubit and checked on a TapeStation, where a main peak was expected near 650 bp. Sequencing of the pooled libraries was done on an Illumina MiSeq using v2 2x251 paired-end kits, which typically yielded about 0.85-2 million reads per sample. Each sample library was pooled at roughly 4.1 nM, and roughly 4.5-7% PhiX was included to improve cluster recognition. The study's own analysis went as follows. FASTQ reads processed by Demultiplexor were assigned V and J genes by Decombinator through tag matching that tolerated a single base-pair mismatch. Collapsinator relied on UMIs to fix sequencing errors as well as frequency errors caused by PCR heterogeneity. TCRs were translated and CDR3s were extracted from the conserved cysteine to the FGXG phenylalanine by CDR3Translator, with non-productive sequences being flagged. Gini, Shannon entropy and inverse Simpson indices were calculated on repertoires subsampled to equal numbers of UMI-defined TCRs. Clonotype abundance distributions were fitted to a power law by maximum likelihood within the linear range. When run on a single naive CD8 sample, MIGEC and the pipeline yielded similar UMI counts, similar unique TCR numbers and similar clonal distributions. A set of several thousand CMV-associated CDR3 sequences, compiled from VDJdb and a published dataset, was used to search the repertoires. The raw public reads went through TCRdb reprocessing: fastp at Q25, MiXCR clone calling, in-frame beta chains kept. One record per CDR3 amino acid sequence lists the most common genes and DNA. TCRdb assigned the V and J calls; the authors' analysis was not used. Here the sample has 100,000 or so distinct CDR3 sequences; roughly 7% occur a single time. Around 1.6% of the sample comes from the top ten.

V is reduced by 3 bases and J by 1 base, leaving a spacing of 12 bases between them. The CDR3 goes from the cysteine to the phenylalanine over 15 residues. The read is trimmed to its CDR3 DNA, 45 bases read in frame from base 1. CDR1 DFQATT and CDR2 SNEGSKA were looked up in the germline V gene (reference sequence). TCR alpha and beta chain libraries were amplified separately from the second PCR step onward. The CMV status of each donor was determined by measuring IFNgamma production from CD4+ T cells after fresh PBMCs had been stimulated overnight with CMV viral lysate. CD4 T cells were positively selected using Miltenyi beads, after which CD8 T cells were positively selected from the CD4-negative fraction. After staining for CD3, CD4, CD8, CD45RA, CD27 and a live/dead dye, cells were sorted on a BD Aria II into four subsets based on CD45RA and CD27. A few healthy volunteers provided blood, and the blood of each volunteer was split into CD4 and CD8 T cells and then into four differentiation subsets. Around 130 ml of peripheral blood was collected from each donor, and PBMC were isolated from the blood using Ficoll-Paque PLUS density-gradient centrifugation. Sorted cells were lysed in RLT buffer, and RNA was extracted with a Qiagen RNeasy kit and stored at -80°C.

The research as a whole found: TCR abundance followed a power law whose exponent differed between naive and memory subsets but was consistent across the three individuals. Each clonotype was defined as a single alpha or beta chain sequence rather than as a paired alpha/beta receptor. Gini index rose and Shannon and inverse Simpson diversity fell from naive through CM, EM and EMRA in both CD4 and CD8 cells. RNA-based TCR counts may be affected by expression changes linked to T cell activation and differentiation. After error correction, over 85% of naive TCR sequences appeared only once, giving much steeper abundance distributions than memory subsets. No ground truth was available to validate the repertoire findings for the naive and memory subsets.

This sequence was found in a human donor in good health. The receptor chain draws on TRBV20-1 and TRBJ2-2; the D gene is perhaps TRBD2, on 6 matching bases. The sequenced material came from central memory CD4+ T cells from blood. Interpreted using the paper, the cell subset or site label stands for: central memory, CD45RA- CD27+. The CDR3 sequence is CSASDSGKNTGELFF. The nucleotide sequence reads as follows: TGCAGTGCTAGCGATAGCGGAAAGAACACCGGGGAGCTGTTTTTT.